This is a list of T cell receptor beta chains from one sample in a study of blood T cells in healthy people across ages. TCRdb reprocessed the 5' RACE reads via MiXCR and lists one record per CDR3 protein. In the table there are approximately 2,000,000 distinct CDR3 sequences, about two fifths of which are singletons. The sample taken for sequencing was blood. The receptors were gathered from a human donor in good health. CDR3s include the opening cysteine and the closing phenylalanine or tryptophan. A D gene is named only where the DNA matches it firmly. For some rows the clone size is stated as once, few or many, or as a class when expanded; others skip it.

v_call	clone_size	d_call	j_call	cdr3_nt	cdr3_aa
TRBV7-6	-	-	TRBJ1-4	TGTGCCAGCAGCCCCCCCCGGGGAGGACTTAATGAAAAACTGTTTTTT	CASSPPRGGLNEKLFF
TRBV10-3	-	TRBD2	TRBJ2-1	TGTGCCATCAGTGACCGAGCGGGGGTTACCAATGAGCAGTTCTTC	CAISDRAGVTNEQFF
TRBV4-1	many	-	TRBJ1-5	TGCGCCAGCAGGGGGCCCGGCCTTGGCAGTCAGCCCCAGCATTTT	CASRGPGLGSQPQHF
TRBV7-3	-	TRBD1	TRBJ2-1	TGTGCCAGCAGCCCTGGACAGGGGGGTTGGGAGCAGTTCTTC	CASSPGQGGWEQFF
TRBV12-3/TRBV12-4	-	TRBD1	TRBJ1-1	TGTGCCAGCAGTCCGTCAAGGACAGGGAACACTGAAGCTTTCTTT	CASSPSRTGNTEAFF
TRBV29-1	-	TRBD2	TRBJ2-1	TGCAGCGTTGAAATAGCGGGGGTGGTTAAGCAGTTCTTC	CSVEIAGVVKQFF
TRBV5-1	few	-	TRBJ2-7	TGCGCCAGCAACATACTAGGAGGTTACGAGCAGTACTTC	CASNILGGYEQYF
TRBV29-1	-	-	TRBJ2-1	TGCAGCGTTGCGCCTGGCGGGGCGAGCTCCTACAATGAGCAGTTCTTC	CSVAPGGASSYNEQFF
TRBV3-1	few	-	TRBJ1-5	TGTGCCAGCAGCCCAATGGAGGGTCAGCCCCAGCATTTT	CASSPMEGQPQHF
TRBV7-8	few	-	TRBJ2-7	TGTGCCAGCAGCTTAGCAGCGACTAAACCCTACGAGCAGTACTTC	CASSLAATKPYEQYF
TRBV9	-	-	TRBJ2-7	TGTGCCAGCAGCCCCTCCTTTGGGGTTACCTACGAGCAGTACTTC	CASSPSFGVTYEQYF
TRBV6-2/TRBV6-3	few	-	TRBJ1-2	TGTGCCAGCACCCGGGACAATAATCCCTATGGCTACACCTTC	CASTRDNNPYGYTF
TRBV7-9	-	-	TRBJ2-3	TGTGCCAGCAGCTTAGGGCCCTTGCATACAGATACGCAGTATTTT	CASSLGPLHTDTQYF
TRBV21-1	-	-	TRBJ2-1	TGTGCCAGCAGCAAGGTAGTCTCCTACAGTGAGCAGTTCTTC	CASSKVVSYSEQFF
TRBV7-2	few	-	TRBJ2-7	TGTGCCAGCAGCCGCCGGACCGATAGCTCCTACGAGCAGTACTTC	CASSRRTDSSYEQYF
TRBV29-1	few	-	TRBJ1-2	TGCAGCGTAGCTGACGGAGGTCTTGGCTATGGCTACACCTTC	CSVADGGLGYGYTF
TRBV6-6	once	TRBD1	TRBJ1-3	TGTGCCAGCAGTACCCAAGGGGGCCCTGGAAACACCATATATTTT	CASSTQGGPGNTIYF
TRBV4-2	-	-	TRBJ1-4	TGTGCCAGCAGCCAAGGTGACCGGGACGAAAATGAAAAACTGTTTTTT	CASSQGDRDENEKLFF
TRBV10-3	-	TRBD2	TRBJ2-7	TGTGCCATCGGGGGGGGAGGATACGAGCAGTACTTC	CAIGGGGYEQYF
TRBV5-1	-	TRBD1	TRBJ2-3	TGCGCCAGCAGCTCCAGACAGGGAAGCACAGATACGCAGTATTTT	CASSSRQGSTDTQYF
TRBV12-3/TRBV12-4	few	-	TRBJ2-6	TGTGCCAGCAGAGAATCGGGACACCGGAACTCTGGGGCCAACGTCCTGACTTTC	CASRESGHRNSGANVLTF
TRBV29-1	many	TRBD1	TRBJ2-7	TGCAGCGTTACAGGGGCGGTGACCTACGAGCAGTACTTC	CSVTGAVTYEQYF
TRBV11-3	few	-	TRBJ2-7	TGTGCCAGCAGCTTAGATAACGGACTAAGCTCCTACGAGCAGTACTTC	CASSLDNGLSSYEQYF
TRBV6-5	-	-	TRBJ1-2	TGTGCCTGCAGCTCTCCGGACAGAGGCTATGGCTACACCTTC	CACSSPDRGYGYTF
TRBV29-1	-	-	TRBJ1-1	TGCAGCGTTTTGGGGATTAGGGGACCGGCTGAAGCTTTCTTT	CSVLGIRGPAEAFF
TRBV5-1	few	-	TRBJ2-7	TGCGCCAGCAGCCATCCTGAGGCCGAGCAGTACTTC	CASSHPEAEQYF
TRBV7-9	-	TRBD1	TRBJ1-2	TGTGCCAGCAGCTCTCAAGGGGGCAGCCAAGATGGCTACACCTTC	CASSSQGGSQDGYTF
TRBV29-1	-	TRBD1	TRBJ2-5	TGCAGCGTTGATGACCAGGGGGCTTGGGAGACCCAGTACTTC	CSVDDQGAWETQYF
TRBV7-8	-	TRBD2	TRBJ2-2	TGTGCCAGCAGCTTATCGGGGGGGGTCGCGAACACCGGGGAGCTGTTTTTT	CASSLSGGVANTGELFF
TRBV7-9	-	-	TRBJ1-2	TGTGCCAGCAGCTTAATCTCGGTCACGTATGGCTACACCTTC	CASSLISVTYGYTF
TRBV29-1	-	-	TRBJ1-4	TGCAGCGTTAAGCCGGGTCACCTAGGATCTAATGAAAAACTGTTTTTT	CSVKPGHLGSNEKLFF
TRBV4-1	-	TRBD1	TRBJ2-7	TGCGCCAGCAGCCAAGATAGTTGGGACAGGGTTTACGAGCAGGACTTC	CASSQDSWDRVYEQDF
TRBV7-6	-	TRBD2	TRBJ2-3	TGTGCCAGCAGGACTAGCGGGGGCGAGACTAGCACAGATACGCAGTATTTT	CASRTSGGETSTDTQYF
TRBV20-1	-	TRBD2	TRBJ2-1	TGCAGTGCTAGGTCCCCAGCGGGAGCCAACTACAATGAGCAGTTCTTC	CSARSPAGANYNEQFF
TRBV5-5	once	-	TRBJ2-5	TGTGCCAGCAGCTGGAGGCAGTCAAGGGAGACCCAGTACTTC	CASSWRQSRETQYF
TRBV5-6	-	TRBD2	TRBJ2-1	TGTGCCAGCAGCTTGGTTAGCGGGACGTACAATAAGCAGTTCTTC	CASSLVSGTYNKQFF
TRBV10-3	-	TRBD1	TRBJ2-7	TGTGCCATCAGTGAGTCTTGGGACAGTAGCGAGCAGTACTTC	CAISESWDSSEQYF